This T cell receptor beta chain was sequenced during a study of T cells after yellow fever vaccination. Overall study context: Fractions of limited cellularity were prepared by means of SMART-Seq v4 Ultra Low Input.

This clonotype was seen once. Its matching antigen is unknown. The CDR3 is 16 residues long. With 6 bases removed from V and 0 bases from J, the gap between germline ends came to 16 bases. Study-wide results and caveats: FACS-sorted repertoires could harbor abundant contaminating bulk-population clonotypes. Most clones from primary vaccination were detected again post-booster (approximately 97% CD4, 88% CD8). Although the secondary response was weaker, it peaked faster, at day 5 versus 15.

TCRdb re-analysed the 5' RACE reads in MiXCR, keeping a single row per CDR3 protein. The profile shows around 590,000 distinct CDR3 sequences, more than 9% of them singletons. The chain carries TRBV12-3 or TRBV12-4 and TRBJ2-3; D not resolved. The origin of this receptor is a man aged 25-40 years who received the YFV17D yellow fever vaccine. The material sequenced was PBMCs, taken on the day of the yellow fever booster vaccination. CDR3 protein: CASRTGAYPSTDTQYF. The CDR3 nucleotides read TGTGCCAGCAGAACCGGAGCGTATCCTAGCACAGATACGCAGTATTTT.